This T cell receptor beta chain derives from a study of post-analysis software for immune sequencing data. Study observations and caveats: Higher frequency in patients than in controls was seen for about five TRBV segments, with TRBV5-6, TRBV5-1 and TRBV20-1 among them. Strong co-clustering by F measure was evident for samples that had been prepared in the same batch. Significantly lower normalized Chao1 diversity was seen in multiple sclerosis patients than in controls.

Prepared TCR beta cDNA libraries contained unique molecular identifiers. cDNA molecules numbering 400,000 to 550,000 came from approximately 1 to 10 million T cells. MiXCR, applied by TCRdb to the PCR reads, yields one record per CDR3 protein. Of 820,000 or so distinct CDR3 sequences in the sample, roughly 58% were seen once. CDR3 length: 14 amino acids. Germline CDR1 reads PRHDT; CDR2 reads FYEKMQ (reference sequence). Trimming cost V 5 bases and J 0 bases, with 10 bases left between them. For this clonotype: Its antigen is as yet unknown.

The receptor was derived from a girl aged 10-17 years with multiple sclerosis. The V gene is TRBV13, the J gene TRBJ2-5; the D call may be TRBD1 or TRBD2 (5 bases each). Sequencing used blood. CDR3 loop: CASSTGRDQETQYF. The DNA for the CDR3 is TGTGCCAGCAGCACGGGACGGGACCAAGAGACCCAGTACTTC.